This TCR beta chain comes out of a study of spatial heterogeneity in lung cancer. This clonotype occurred a few times. The time point: sample taken at primary tumor resection. Whole RNA was taken from tumor, nontumor lung or frozen PBMC; it was then sequenced unsorted. Germline V lookup: CDR1 DFQATT, CDR2 SNEGSKA (reference sequence). Trimming removed 3 bases at V and 4 bases at J, with 9 bases between. CDR3 length: 12 amino acids. One entry per CDR3 protein, called by TCRdb with MiXCR from the 5' RACE reads. The sample lists 23,000 or so distinct CDR3 sequences; over 6% were seen once. V is TRBV20-1 and J is TRBJ1-1, with a weak D call TRBD1 (5 bases). This specimen was PBMCs, taken at surgery. This receptor was obtained from a male donor with early-stage non-small cell lung cancer. The CDR3 nucleotides read TGCAGTGCTAGCGGCAGGGCCACTGAAGCTTTCTTT. This gives the protein CSASGRATEAFF.